A single sample is the source of the 5 T cell receptor beta chains below, sequenced in a study of T cell responses to AZD1222 COVID-19 vaccine. Data came from immunoSEQ multiplex PCR; TCRdb stores just in-frame clones and leaves some out. The sample has about 84,000 clones, approximately 83% seen once. The sample in question was peripheral blood, obtained 28 days after the second AZD1222 dose. Receptor source: an adult who received the AZD1222 COVID-19 vaccine.

The genes are TRBV28 and TRBJ1-1, with a weak D call TRBD1 (5 bases). Germline CDR1 and CDR2: MDHEN and SYDVKM. The CDR3 is 15 amino acids. With 7 bases removed from V and 6 bases from J, the gap between germline ends came to 21 bases. The CDR3 is CASKGYGLRNPEAFF. The CDR3 DNA reads as TGTGCCAGCAAGGGGTACGGTCTTCGAAACCCTGAAGCTTTCTTT.

The V call is TRBV29-1, the J call TRBJ1-1; TRBD1 matches at 11 bases. Germline V CDR1 and CDR2: SQVTM, ANQGSEA. Unmatched junction bases numbered 4, after V lost 3 bases and J lost 4 bases. CDR3 length equals 14 residues. The CDR3 loop is CSVDPDRGPTEAFF. The CDR3 DNA follows: TGCAGCGTTGATCCGGACAGGGGGCCCACTGAAGCTTTCTTT.

V and J are TRBV4-3 and TRBJ2-5, with TRBD1 matching over 7 bases. The germline gives CDR1 LGHNA, CDR2 YSLEER. J lost 1 base, V lost 0 bases, and 8 bases had no gene match. The CDR3 totals 17 residues. The CDR3 loop is CASSQDLSRGIQETQYF. CDR3 DNA: TGCGCCAGCAGCCAAGATTTAAGCAGGGGGATCCAAGAGACCCAGTACTTC.

J is TRBJ1-1 and V is TRBV3-1 (or the pseudogene TRBV3-2); 10 bases align to TRBD1. CDR3 size: 14 residues. Germline-derived CDR1 and CDR2 are LGHDT and YNNKEL (reference sequence). The V gene end was trimmed by 4 bases and the J gene end by 8 bases; junction bases not matched to a gene: 7. CDR3 in DNA: TGTGCCAGCAGCCGACAGGGGGCTAGGAACGAAGCTTTCTTT. It is translated as CASSRQGARNEAFF.

The J gene is TRBJ1-4, the V gene TRBV2; D is unclear. Per germline, CDR1 SNHLY and CDR2 FYNNEI. V was trimmed by 6 bases and J by 8 bases, leaving 19 bases between them. This CDR3 contains 15 residues. This CDR3 is CASSPMDWAGEKLFF. The CDR3 DNA reads as TGTGCCAGCAGCCCAATGGATTGGGCTGGGGAAAAACTGTTTTTT. The full variable domain, completed using reference TRBV2 and TRBJ1-4, is EPEVTQTPSHQVTQMGQEVILRCVPISNHLYFYWYRQILGQKVEFLVSFYNNEISEKSEIFDDQFSVERPDGSNFTLKIRSTKLEDSAMYFCASSPMDWAGEKLFFGSGTQLSVL.